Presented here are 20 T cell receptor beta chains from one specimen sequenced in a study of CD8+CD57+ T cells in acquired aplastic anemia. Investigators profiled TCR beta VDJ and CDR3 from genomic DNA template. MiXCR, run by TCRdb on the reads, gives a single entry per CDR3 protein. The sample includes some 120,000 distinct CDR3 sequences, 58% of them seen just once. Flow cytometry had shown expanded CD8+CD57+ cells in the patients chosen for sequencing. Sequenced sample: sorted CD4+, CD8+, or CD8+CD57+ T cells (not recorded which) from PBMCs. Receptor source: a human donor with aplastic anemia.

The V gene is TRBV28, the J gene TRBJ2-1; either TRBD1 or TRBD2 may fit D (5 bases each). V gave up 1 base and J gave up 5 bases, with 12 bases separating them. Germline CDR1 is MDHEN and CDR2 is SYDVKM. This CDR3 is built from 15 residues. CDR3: CASSLSGTADNEQFF. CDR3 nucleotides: TGTGCCAGCAGTTTATCCGGGACCGCCGACAATGAGCAGTTCTTC.

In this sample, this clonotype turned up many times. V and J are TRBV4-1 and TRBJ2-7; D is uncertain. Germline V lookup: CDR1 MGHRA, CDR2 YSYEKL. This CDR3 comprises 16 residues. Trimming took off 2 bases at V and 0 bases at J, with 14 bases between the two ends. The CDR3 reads CASSQTPTASSYEQYF. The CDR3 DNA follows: TGCGCCAGCAGCCAAACTCCGACGGCCTCCTCCTACGAGCAGTACTTC.

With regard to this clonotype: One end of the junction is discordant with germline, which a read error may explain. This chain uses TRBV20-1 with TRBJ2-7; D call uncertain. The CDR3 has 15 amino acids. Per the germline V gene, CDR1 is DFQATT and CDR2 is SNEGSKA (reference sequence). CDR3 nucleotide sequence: TGCGGTGCCAGCAGTTCCCCGACACTTTCCTACGAGCAGTACTTC. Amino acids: CGASSSPTLSYEQYF.

The CDR3: CASSIEATDSYEQYF. The CDR3 nucleotides are TGTGCCAGTAGTATAGAGGCCACCGATTCCTACGAGCAGTACTTC. The chain uses TRBV19 and TRBJ2-7; no firm D call. Trimming took 0 bases from V and 1 from J, leaving 10 bases between them. The germline gives CDR1 LNHDA, CDR2 SQIVND (reference sequence). This CDR3 comprises 15 residues.

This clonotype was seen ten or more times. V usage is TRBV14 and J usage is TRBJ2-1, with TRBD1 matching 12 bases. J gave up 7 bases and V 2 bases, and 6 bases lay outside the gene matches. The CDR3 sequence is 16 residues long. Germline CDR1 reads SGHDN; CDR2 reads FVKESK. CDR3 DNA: TGTGCCAGCAGCCAACGGGGACAGGGGGCTAGGAATGAGCAGTTCTTC. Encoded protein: CASSQRGQGARNEQFF. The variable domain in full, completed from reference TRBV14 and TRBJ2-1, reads EAGVTQFPSHSVIEKGQTVTLRCDPISGHDNLYWYRRVMGKEIKFLLHFVKESKQDESGMPNNRFLAERTGGTYSTLKVQPAELEDSGVYFCASSQRGQGARNEQFFGPGTRLTVL.

CDR3 DNA: TGTGCCACCAGCAGAGCCGGGGACAGGGAGCAGTACTTC. Protein product: CATSRAGDREQYF. The chain is built from TRBV15 and TRBJ2-7; 8 positions agree with TRBD1. This CDR3 has 13 residues. V trimming: 1 base; J trimming: 7 bases; junction bases outside the gene matches: 3. Germline CDR1 and CDR2: LNHNV and YYDKDF (reference sequence).

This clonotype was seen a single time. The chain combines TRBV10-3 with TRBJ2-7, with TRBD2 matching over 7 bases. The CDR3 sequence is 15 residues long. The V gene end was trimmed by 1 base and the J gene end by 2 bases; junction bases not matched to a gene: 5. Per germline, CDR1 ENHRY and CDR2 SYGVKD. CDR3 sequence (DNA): TGTGCCATCAGTGAGTACGGGGGGAAAACCTACGAGCAGTACTTC. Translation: CAISEYGGKTYEQYF.

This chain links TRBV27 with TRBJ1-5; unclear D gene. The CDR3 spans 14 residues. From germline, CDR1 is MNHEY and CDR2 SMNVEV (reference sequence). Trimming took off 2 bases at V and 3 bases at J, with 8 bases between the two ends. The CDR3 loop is CASSLAGFNQPQHF. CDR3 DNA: TGTGCCAGCAGTTTAGCCGGCTTCAATCAGCCCCAGCATTTT.

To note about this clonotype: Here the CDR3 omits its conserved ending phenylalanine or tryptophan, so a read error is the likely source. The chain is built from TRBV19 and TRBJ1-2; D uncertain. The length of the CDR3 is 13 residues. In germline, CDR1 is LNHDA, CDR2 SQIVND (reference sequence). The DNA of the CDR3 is TGTGCCAGTAGACGGAGATTTAACTGTGGCTACACCTGC. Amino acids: CASRRRFNCGYTC.

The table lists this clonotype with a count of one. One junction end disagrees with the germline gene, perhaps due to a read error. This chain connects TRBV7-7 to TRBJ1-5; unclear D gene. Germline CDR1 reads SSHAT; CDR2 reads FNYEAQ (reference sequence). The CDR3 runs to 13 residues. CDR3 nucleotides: TGTGCTAGCAGCCCCTCGGTCGGGCAGCCCCAGCATTTT. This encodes CASSPSVGQPQHF.

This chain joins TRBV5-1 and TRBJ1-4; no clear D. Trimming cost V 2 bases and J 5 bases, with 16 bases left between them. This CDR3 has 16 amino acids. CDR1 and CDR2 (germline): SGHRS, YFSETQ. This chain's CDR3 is CASSLRLQPPNEKLFF. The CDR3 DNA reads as TGCGCCAGCAGCTTAAGATTACAGCCGCCCAATGAAAAACTGTTTTTT.

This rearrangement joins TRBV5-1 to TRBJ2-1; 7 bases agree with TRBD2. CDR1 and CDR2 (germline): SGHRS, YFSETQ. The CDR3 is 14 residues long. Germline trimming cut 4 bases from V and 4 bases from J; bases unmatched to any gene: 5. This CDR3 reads CASSPASGYNEQFF. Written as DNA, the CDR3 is TGCGCCAGCAGCCCCGCTAGCGGTTACAATGAGCAGTTCTTC.

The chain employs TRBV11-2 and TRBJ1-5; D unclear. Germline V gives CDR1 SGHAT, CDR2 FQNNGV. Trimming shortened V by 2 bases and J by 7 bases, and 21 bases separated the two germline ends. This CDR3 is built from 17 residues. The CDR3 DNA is TGTGCCAGCAGCTTAAAGGGAGGGAATGGTCAAGGGCAGCCCCAGCATTTT. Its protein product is CASSLKGGNGQGQPQHF.

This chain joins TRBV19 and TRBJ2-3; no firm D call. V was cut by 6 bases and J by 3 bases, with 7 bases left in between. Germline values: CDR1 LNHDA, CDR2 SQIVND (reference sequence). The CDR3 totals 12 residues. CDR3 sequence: CASRASTDTQYF. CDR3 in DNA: TGTGCCAGTAGAGCGTCGACAGATACGCAGTATTTT.

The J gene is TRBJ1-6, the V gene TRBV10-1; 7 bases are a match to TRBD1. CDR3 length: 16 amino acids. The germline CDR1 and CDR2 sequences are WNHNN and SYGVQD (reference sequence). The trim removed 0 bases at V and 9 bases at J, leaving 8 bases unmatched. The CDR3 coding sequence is TGCGCCAGCAGTGAGTCCCAGACAGGGCCCAGTTCACCCCTCCACTTT. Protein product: CASSESQTGPSSPLHF.

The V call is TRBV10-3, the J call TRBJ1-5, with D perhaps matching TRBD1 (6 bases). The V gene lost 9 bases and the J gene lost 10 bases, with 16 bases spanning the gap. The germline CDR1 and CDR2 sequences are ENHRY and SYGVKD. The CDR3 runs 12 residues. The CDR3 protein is CAIRQDGYPQHF. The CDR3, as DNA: TGTGCCATACGACAGGACGGTTACCCCCAGCATTTT.

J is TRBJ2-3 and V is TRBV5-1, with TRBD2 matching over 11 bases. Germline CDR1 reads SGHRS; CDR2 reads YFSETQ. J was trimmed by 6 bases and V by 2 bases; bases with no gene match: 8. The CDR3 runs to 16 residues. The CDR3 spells CASSLGSGGALDTQYF. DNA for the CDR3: TGCGCCAGCAGCTTAGGTAGCGGGGGGGCCTTGGATACGCAGTATTTT. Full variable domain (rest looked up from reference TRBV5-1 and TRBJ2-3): KAGVTQTPRYLIKTRGQQVTLSCSPISGHRSVSWYQQTPGQGLQFLFEYFSETQRNKGNFPGRFSGRQFSNSRSEMNVSTLELGDSALYLCASSLGSGGALDTQYFGPGTRLTVL.

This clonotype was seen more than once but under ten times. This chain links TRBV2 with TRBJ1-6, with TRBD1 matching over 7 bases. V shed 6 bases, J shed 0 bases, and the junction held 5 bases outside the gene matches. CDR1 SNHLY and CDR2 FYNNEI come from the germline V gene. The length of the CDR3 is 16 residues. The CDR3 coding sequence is TGTGCCAGCAGGGAACAGGGGAGCTCCTATAATTCACCCCTCCACTTT. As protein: CASREQGSSYNSPLHF.

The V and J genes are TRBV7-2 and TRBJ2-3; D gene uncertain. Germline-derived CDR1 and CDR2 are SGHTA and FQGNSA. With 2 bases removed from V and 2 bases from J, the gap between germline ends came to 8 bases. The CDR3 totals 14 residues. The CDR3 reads CASSLSYYTDTQYF. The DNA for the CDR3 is TGTGCCAGCAGCTTAAGCTATTACACAGATACGCAGTATTTT.

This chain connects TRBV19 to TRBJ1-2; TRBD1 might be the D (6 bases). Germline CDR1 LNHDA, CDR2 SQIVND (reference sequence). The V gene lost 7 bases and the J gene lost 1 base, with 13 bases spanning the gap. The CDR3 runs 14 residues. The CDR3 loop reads CASKDRLLNYGYTF. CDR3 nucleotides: TGTGCCAGTAAGGACAGACTCCTTAACTATGGCTACACCTTC.